This T cell receptor beta chain was sequenced in a study of Ad26.COV2.S vaccination and SARS-CoV-2 variants (dated by TCRdb to about 2021). Background for the entire study: Donors in the vaccine arm were drawn from COV1001, a phase I-IIa trial of Ad26.COV2.S in healthy adults that was multicentre, randomized, double-blind and placebo-controlled. Ad26.COV2.S was administered intramuscularly at a dose of 5x10^10 or 1x10^11 viral particles, either as one shot or as two shots given 56 days apart. Throughout the experiments and outcome assessment, investigators stayed blinded to trial group allocation. The TCR-sequenced set comprised about 32 samples: some 19 Ad26.COV2.S vaccine recipients, 5 placebo recipients and 8 SARS-CoV-2 convalescent individuals. Trial participants were randomized into five groups of five: low-dose or high-dose Ad26.COV2.S given once or twice, or placebo on both occasions. TCRbeta repertoire sequencing served as the tool for gauging how specific and how broad the SARS-CoV-2-reactive T cell receptors were following Ad26.COV2.S vaccination. General conclusions and limits of the study: After vaccination, spike-specific CD8+ and CD4+ T cell responses were reported to show substantial breadth. Compared with placebo recipients, Ad26.COV2.S recipients showed higher spike-specific TCR breadth (P = 0.0014). Vaccine and placebo recipients had similar non-spike TCR breadth, a finding consistent with the vaccine containing only spike. The study was not powered for comparison of responses between vaccine doses or regimens. The authors noted that the TCR breadth and depth analyses may have underestimated total T cell responses.

The label giving this sample's treatment or condition can be read as: 15 to 20 received Ad26.COV2.S at low or high dose, single or two shots; several received placebo; per-sample allocation not given. For vaccine and placebo recipients, the sequenced repertoires came from samples collected on day 63 after the first injection. Cohort 1b enrolled about 25 adults aged 18-55 years at a single site in Boston, USA, between 29 July and 7 August 2020. Ad26.COV2.S was a replication-incompetent adenovirus type 26 vector expressing a prefusion-stabilized SARS-CoV-2 spike protein from the original Wuhan strain. Worth noting for this clone: Its recognized antigen is unknown. Per-base qualities were not stored, and no clone one base away is much larger.

V drops 0 bases and J drops 5 bases, leaving 8 bases in between. The CDR3 numbers 14 residues from cysteine through phenylalanine. The entry retains the CDR3 DNA only, 42 bases that are in frame from base 1. The germline V gene sets CDR1 to MNHEY and CDR2 to SVGEGT. The immunoSEQ Assay was used to sequence TCRbeta CDR3 regions. After extraction, genomic DNA underwent amplification by bias-controlled multiplex PCR, followed by high-throughput sequencing. Regarding the original processing steps: To quantify the absolute abundance of each unique TCRbeta CDR3 region, sequences were collapsed and filtered. T cell fraction was estimated by normalizing TCRbeta template counts to usable DNA, which was measured by amplifying reference genes present in all nucleated cells. Repertoire TCRs were annotated as SARS-CoV-2-specific by exact matching of V gene, CDR3 amino acid sequence and J gene to a known reactive TCR set. The reference SARS-CoV-2 TCR set was obtained from MIRA and was filtered for enrichment in COVID-19-positive ImmuneCODE repertoires, whereby public or cross-reactive TCRs were removed. Using the MIRA antigens, annotated TCRs were further analysed by specific ORF or by position within an ORF. Breadth was defined as annotated unique rearrangements over total unique productive rearrangements; depth was the summed frequency of those rearrangements. TCR breadth was compared between groups using two-sided Wilcoxon rank-sum tests. In TCRdb, the immuneACCESS table is reduced to in-frame sequences with V and J assigned. These tables do not hold every clone; where another copy was compared, an unresolved V gene accounts for under half, and the others remain unexplained. D and trimming come from the DNA, and the V and J calls and clone size come from that table. This sample has 350,000 to 400,000 clones in its table, and approximately 90% of those were observed once. The ten largest clones capture roughly 3.2% of the sample.

The receptor was derived from a person between 18 and 59 years old who received the Ad26.COV2.S COVID-19 vaccine or a placebo. This receptor chain uses TRBV6-2 or TRBV6-3 and TRBJ1-5, with no confidently assigned D gene. The sample in question was peripheral blood, obtained in a trial of Ad26.COV2.S vaccine versus placebo. The encoded CDR3 is CASSYSGGYQPQHF. The DNA is as follows: TGTGCCAGCAGTTACTCGGGCGGATATCAGCCCCAGCATTTT.